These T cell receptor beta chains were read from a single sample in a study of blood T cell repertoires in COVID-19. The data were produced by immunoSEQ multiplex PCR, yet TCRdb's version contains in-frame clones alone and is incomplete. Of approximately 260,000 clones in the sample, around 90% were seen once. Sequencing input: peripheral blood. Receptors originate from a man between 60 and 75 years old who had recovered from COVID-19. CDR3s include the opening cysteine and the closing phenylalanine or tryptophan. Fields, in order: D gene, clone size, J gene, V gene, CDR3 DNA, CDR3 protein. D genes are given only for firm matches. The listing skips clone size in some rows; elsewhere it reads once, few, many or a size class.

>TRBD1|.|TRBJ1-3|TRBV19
TGTGCCAGTAGCTGGGACAGGGGGCCTGGAAACACCATATATTTT
CASSWDRGPGNTIYF
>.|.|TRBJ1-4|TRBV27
TGTGCCAGCAGCCCTAGCCGGAATAATGAAAAACTGTTTTTT
CASSPSRNNEKLFF
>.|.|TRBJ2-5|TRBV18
TGTGCCAGCTCACGAGGGAATCAAGAGACCCAGTACTTC
CASSRGNQETQYF
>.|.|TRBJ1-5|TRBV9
TGTGCCAGCAGCAAAGGGGATTATAGCAATCAGCCCCAGCATTTT
CASSKGDYSNQPQHF
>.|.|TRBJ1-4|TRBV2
TGTGCCAGCAGGTTGACAGTGGGTGAAAAACTGTTTTTT
CASRLTVGEKLFF
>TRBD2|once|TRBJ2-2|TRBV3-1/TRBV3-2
TGTGCCAGCAGCCACGGGACTACCCGACGGGAGCTGTTTTTT
CASSHGTTRRELFF
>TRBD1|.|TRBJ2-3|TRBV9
TGTGCCAGCAGCGCCCTTCTTGGACAGGGCCCAGATACGCAGTATTTT
CASSALLGQGPDTQYF
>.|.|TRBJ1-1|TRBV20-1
TGCAGTGCTAGTGGTCCGGGAACGGGCACTGAAGCTTTCTTT
CSASGPGTGTEAFF
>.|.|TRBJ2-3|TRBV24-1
TGTGCCACCGGGGCCGGCGGGGGCACAGATACGCAGTATTTT
CATGAGGGTDTQYF
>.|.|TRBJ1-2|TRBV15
TGTGCCACCAGCCCTTCCTTGGGCCGTAACTATGGCTACACCTTC
CATSPSLGRNYGYTF
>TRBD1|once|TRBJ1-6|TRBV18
TGTGCCAGCTCACCCCGACAGGGGAGCTCCTATAATTCACCCCTCCACTTT
CASSPRQGSSYNSPLHF
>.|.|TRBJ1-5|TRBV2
TGTGCCAGCAGTGAACAGGGGCGGATAGGTCAGCCCCAGCATTTT
CASSEQGRIGQPQHF
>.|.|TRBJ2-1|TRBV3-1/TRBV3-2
TGTGCCAGCAGCCAAGCCACTAGGCCGAGCTCCTACAATGAGCAGTTCTTC
CASSQATRPSSYNEQFF
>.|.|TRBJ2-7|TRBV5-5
TGTGCCAGCAGCCCGAGGGGAGGTAACTACGGCGAGCAGTACTTC
CASSPRGGNYGEQYF
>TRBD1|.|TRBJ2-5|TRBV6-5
TGTGCCAGCAGGGGGACAGGCCAAGAGACCCAGTACTTC
CASRGTGQETQYF
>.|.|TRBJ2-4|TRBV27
TGTGCCAGCAGTTTGGGGGGACCGGGGAACATTCAGTACTTC
CASSLGGPGNIQYF
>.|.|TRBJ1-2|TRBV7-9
TGTGCCAGCAGCTTAGAAGAAGTTTGGAGTCCGGGCTATGGCTACACCTTC
CASSLEEVWSPGYGYTF
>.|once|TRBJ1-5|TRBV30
TGTGCCTGGAGTCTACAGATTAGCAATCAGCCCCAGCATTTT
CAWSLQISNQPQHF
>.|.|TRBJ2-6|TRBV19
TGTGCCAGTAGTATGGGGGCCTGGGCCAACGTCCTGACTTTC
CASSMGAWANVLTF
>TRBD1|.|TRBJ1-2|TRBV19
TGTGCCAGTAGTAAAACCGGGACAGAATATGGCTACACCTTC
CASSKTGTEYGYTF
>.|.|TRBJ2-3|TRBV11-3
TGTGCCAGCAGCTTAGATGTCCTTCCAGGGACGCAGTATTTT
CASSLDVLPGTQYF
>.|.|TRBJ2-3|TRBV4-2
TGTGCCAGCAGCCCAGGATCGGGGCGGGGATCCACAGATACGCAGTATTTT
CASSPGSGRGSTDTQYF
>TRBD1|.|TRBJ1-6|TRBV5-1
TGCGCCAGCAGCTCAGCTGGACAGGCGGAATCACCCCTCCACTTT
CASSSAGQAESPLHF
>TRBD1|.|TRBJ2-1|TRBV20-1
TGCAGTGCTAGTCACAGGGGGAATTACAATGAGCAGTTCTTC
CSASHRGNYNEQFF
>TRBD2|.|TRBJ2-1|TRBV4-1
TGCGCCAGCAGCTCGGGGGCTAGCGGGGGGTCTTATGAGCAGTTCTTC
CASSSGASGGSYEQFF
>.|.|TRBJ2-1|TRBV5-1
TGCGCCAGCAGCTCCCGGCGGGGGCTGTACAATGAGCAGTTCTTC
CASSSRRGLYNEQFF
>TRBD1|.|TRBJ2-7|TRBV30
TGTGCCTGGAGACTGACAGGGGGTCGCGAGCAGTACTTC
CAWRLTGGREQYF
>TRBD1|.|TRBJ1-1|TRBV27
TGTGCCAGCAGTTTTGGCTGGACAGGGGGAAACACTGAAGCTTTCTTT
CASSFGWTGGNTEAFF
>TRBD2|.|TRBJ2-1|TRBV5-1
TGCGCCAGCAGCTTGGAGCGGGGGGCTATTTACAATGAGCAGTTCTTC
CASSLERGAIYNEQFF
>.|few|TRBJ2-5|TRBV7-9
TGTGCCAGCAGCTTAGCTACTCTCTCCAGGGAGACCCAGTACTTC
CASSLATLSRETQYF
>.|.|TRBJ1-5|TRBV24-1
TGTGCCCCGATTTGGGAGGGTCCCAATCAGCCCCAGCATTTT
CAPIWEGPNQPQHF